This passage covers 4 T cell receptor beta chains from one sample sequenced in a study of cytomegalovirus exposure and HLA in healthy donors. Vbeta (60) and Jbeta (13) primers were used in the PCR. Generated by immunoSEQ multiplex PCR, the TCRdb table keeps only in-frame clones and is missing some. There are approximately 120,000 clones in the sample; roughly 18% occur only once, and approximately 2.6% lies in the top ten. Specimen: PBMCs. The source of these receptors is a female donor in good health and CMV-seropositive.

This clone was seen a few times. The V call is TRBV5-5, the J call TRBJ2-1; no firm D call. This CDR3 is built from 14 residues. The V gene lost 4 bases and the J gene lost 10 bases, with 18 bases spanning the gap. The germline V gene has CDR1 SGHKS and CDR2 YYEKEE (reference sequence). The CDR3 spells CASSDTSVYWEQFF. In DNA, the CDR3 is TGTGCCAGCAGCGATACTTCGGTGTACTGGGAGCAGTTCTTC. Combining the CDR3 with reference TRBV5-5 and TRBJ2-1 gives the whole variable domain DAGVTQSPTHLIKTRGQQVTLRCSPISGHKSVSWYQQVLGQGPQFIFQYYEKEERGRGNFPDRFSARQFPNYSSELNVNALLLGDSALYLCASSDTSVYWEQFFGPGTRLTVL.

The J gene is TRBJ1-2, the V gene TRBV5-4; TRBD1 agrees at 12 bases. Trimming at V came to 4 bases and at J to 6 bases, leaving 10 bases not matched to a gene. The CDR3 is 16 residues long. The germline CDR1 and CDR2 sequences are SGHNT and YYREEE (reference sequence). The CDR3 DNA reads TGTGCCAGCAGCCCGGGACAGGGGGCTACGATTGATGGCTACACCTTC. Translation: CASSPGQGATIDGYTF. Based on the CDR3 plus reference TRBV5-4 and TRBJ1-2, the full variable domain is ETGVTQSPTHLIKTRGQQVTLRCSSQSGHNTVSWYQQALGQGPQFIFQYYREEENGRGNFPPRFSGLQFPNYSSELNVNALELDDSALYLCASSPGQGATIDGYTFGSGTRLTVV.

This chain joins TRBV6-6 and TRBJ1-5, with 7 bases matching TRBD1. V was pared by 7 bases and J by 6 bases, with 12 bases of the junction left unmatched. Germline loops: CDR1 MNHNY, CDR2 SVGAGI (reference sequence). The CDR3 has 15 amino acids. This CDR3 is CASTRRQGSSQPQHF. The CDR3 coding sequence is TGTGCCAGCACCAGAAGACAGGGCAGTAGTCAGCCCCAGCATTTT.

Turning to this clone: The junction does not match germline at one end; this may be a read error. CDR3 coding DNA: TGTGCTAGCAGCCTAGCTTCCGCAGATACGCAGTATTTT. Residues: CASSLASADTQYF. The rearrangement links TRBV7-7 to TRBJ2-3, with D perhaps TRBD2 (5 bases). Germline V lookup: CDR1 SSHAT, CDR2 FNYEAQ (reference sequence). The CDR3 consists of 13 residues.